This T cell receptor (beta chain) stems from a study of blood T cell repertoires in COVID-19. About the research overall: Samples taken during acute and convalescent COVID-19 were collected in the United States, Italy and Spain. Sample material is recorded as cDNA or gDNA derived from T cells, B-cell-depleted T cells, or PBMCs.

The CDR3 sequence is 13 residues long. CDR1 is MNHEY, CDR2 SVGAGI, per germline. The V end lost 6 bases, the J end lost 3 bases, and 9 bases lay between the germline ends. Libraries were prepared by immunoSEQ multiplex PCR; TCRdb keeps only in-frame clonotypes and omits some of them. The data hold about 170,000 clones, with about 84% observed a single time. The study recruited people aged about 18 to 90 years across under 25 US areas. Sequenced material: PBMCs or T cells enriched from blood (not recorded which). The origin of this receptor is a man aged 50 to 60 who had recovered from COVID-19. The rearrangement joins TRBV6-5 to TRBJ1-5; the D is unclear. The CDR3 sequence: CASRTTFNQPQHF. Here the CDR3 DNA reads TGTGCCAGCAGGACGACTTTCAATCAGCCCCAGCATTTT.